This record concerns one TCR beta chain sequence. The antigen remains undetermined. This CDR3 is missing its conserved last phenylalanine or tryptophan, likely due to a read error. Because the CDR3's place on the DNA is in doubt, the DNA is left out and the CDR3 is given as listed by TCRdb. The method was immunoSEQ multiplex PCR; TCRdb's version includes in-frame clones alone and lacks a portion of them. The sample comprises roughly 59,000 clones, around 78% of which are singletons, and 1.5% to 2% rests with the top ten. Using viral peptide pools, the ViraFEST assay grew out antigen-specific CD4+ T cells prior to sequencing. At the end of about 9 days of culture, CD4+ T cells were isolated. The participants, recipients of two vaccine doses, got either BNT162b2 or mRNA-1273. The entry originates in a study of vaccination effects on CD4 cells after COVID-19. Regarding the study as a whole: Clonal contraction was marked in infection- and vaccine-induced clones late after vaccination.

Inclusive of both ends, the CDR3 amounts to 10 amino acids. This specimen was CD4+ T cells from PBMCs cultured with HCoV-OC43 spike peptides, taken after COVID-19 vaccination. The subset here: HCoV-OC43 spike overlapping peptide pool stimulation. The TCR originated in a human donor who received a COVID-19 vaccine. The chain recombines TRBV23-1 with TRBJ1-1. TRBV23-1 is flagged as an ORF with uncertain function. CDR3 residues: CASSQSTGTR.